The 23 T cell receptor beta chains in this list originate from one sample, sequenced in a study of T cell responses to AZD1222 COVID-19 vaccine. Measured with immunoSEQ multiplex PCR; TCRdb has only the in-frame clones, and not every one. Altogether 100,000 to 150,000 clones are present, roughly 90% being singletons, with the ten largest covering 4% to 5%. The specimen was peripheral blood, collected on day 0 of AZD1222 vaccination. All receptors derive from an adult in good health.

The rearrangement joins TRBV6-5 to TRBJ2-7; tentatively, D is TRBD1 or TRBD2 (5 bases each). Deletions cut 2 bases from V and 4 bases from J, with 12 bases between. This CDR3 has 14 amino acids. Germline V CDR1 and CDR2: MNHEY, SVGAGI. CDR3 in DNA: TGTGCCAGCAGTTACCCCGGGTGGGGGTACGAGCAGTACTTC. Translating gives CASSYPGWGYEQYF.

The table lists this clone with a count of one. In DNA, the CDR3 is TGTGCCAGCAGTACCCTGGGAAACACTGAAGCTTTCTTT. Amino acids: CASSTLGNTEAFF. J is TRBJ1-1 and V is TRBV6-6; D ambiguous. The CDR3 totals 13 residues. Trimming pared 5 bases from V and 2 bases from J, leaving 9 bases between. Looked up from germline, CDR1 is MNHNY and CDR2 is SVGAGI (reference sequence).

This chain connects TRBV6-5 to TRBJ2-5; perhaps TRBD1 as D (5 bases). This CDR3 region has 11 residues. Germline V gene sequence: CDR1 MNHEY, CDR2 SVGAGI. Trimming took off 11 bases at V and 5 bases at J, with 12 bases between the two ends. CDR3 in DNA: TGTGCCGGGGCCAGTTGGGAGACCCAGTACTTC. Translating it yields CAGASWETQYF.

The count of this clone is one. V usage is TRBV11-2 and J usage is TRBJ2-1; D gene ambiguous. V lost 6 bases and J 8 bases, leaving 14 bases between the germline ends. The CDR3 contains 13 residues. CDR1 and CDR2 (germline): SGHAT, FQNNGV. The CDR3, as DNA: TGTGCCAGCAGTCAATTCACCGGCGATGAGCAGTTCTTC. It encodes CASSQFTGDEQFF.

The chain recombines TRBV3-1 (or the pseudogene TRBV3-2) with TRBJ2-1; D may be TRBD1 or TRBD2 (6 bases each). CDR1 and CDR2 from the germline V gene are LGHDT and YNNKEL (reference sequence). V lost 3 bases, J lost 7 bases, and 16 bases lay in between. This CDR3 has 15 amino acids. CDR3 amino acids: CASSQVGGSGNEQFF. CDR3 coding DNA: TGTGCCAGCAGCCAGGTAGGGGGGAGTGGTAATGAGCAGTTCTTC.

For the CDR3, the DNA is TGTGCTACCGGAAGAGGGAACACCGGGGAGCTGTTTTTT. Its translation: CATGRGNTGELFF. The rearrangement joins TRBV12-5 to TRBJ2-2; D remains unclear. This CDR3 contains 13 residues. Trimming pared 10 bases from V and 1 base from J, leaving 10 bases between. Germline lookup yields CDR1 LGHNT and CDR2 FRNRAP.

The chain couples TRBV6-4 to TRBJ2-2, with 8 bases fitting TRBD1. Trimming took 6 bases from V and 2 from J; bases not matched to a gene: 8. CDR1 and CDR2 (germline): MRHNA, SNTAGT. The CDR3 is 16 residues long. DNA for the CDR3: TGTGCCAGCAGGGATCAGGGGGCTGGCAACACCGGGGAGCTGTTTTTT. Residues: CASRDQGAGNTGELFF.

The count of this clone is one. V usage is TRBV2 and J usage is TRBJ1-2; possible D gene TRBD1, 6 bases. The CDR3 covers 15 residues. Germline V CDR1 and CDR2: SNHLY, FYNNEI. Trimming took 4 bases from V and 9 from J, leaving 21 bases between them. The CDR3 protein is CASSGLGGRVLSYTF. The CDR3 DNA is TGTGCCAGCAGTGGACTAGGGGGTCGGGTTTTGAGCTACACCTTC.

In its sample, this clone was seen once. V usage is TRBV30 and J usage is TRBJ1-2; D is ambiguous. Germline CDR1 reads GTSNPN; CDR2 reads SVGIG (reference sequence). The CDR3 is 13 residues long. Trimming left V 3 bases short and J 6 bases short, with 14 bases between. The CDR3 nucleotides read TGTGCCTGGAGAATTGTGGAGGGCAATGGCTACACCTTC. Its protein product is CAWRIVEGNGYTF.

The V and J genes are TRBV6-5 and TRBJ1-6, with 10 bases aligning to TRBD1. Germline V gene data show CDR1 as MNHEY and CDR2 as SVGAGI. V lost 6 bases and J lost 7; bases outside the gene matches: 3. The CDR3 is made up of 14 amino acids. The CDR3 loop reads CASRRQGANSPLHF. CDR3 nucleotides: TGTGCCAGCAGACGACAGGGGGCCAATTCACCCCTCCACTTT.

The table lists this clone with a count of one. CDR3 loop: CASSLGGQQETQYF. The DNA of the CDR3 is TGCGCCAGCAGCTTGGGAGGACAGCAAGAGACCCAGTACTTC. The rearrangement uses TRBV5-1 and TRBJ2-5; perhaps TRBD1 as D (6 bases). The CDR3 consists of 14 residues. Per germline, CDR1 SGHRS and CDR2 YFSETQ. The V gene lost 0 bases and the J gene lost 2 bases, with 8 bases spanning the gap.

This chain uses TRBV4-1 with TRBJ2-7, with D possibly matching TRBD2 (6 bases). This CDR3 has 19 amino acids. Germline CDR1 reads MGHRA; CDR2 reads YSYEKL. V shed 1 base and J shed 2 bases, with 24 bases lying between them. The CDR3 nucleotides are TGCGCCAGCAGCCAAGCCCCAGGTTTGGGGCGGACTATTACCTACGAGCAGTACTTC. Protein product: CASSQAPGLGRTITYEQYF.

The chain joins TRBV2 to TRBJ2-1, with D tentatively TRBD2 (6 bases). V was trimmed by 7 bases and J by 10 bases, leaving 11 bases between them. The CDR3 is 11 amino acids. Germline values: CDR1 SNHLY, CDR2 FYNNEI. CDR3 DNA: TGTGCCAGCAATACGGGGGTCGAGCAGTTCTTC. Translating it yields CASNTGVEQFF. The variable domain in full, with the rest retrieved from reference TRBV2 and TRBJ2-1, is EPEVTQTPSHQVTQMGQEVILRCVPISNHLYFYWYRQILGQKVEFLVSFYNNEISEKSEIFDDQFSVERPDGSNFTLKIRSTKLEDSAMYFCASNTGVEQFFGPGTRLTVL.

The chain carries TRBV7-2 and TRBJ2-3; D not resolved. The V and J ends lost 1 base and 6 bases respectively, with 8 bases between them. Per the germline V gene, CDR1 is SGHTA and CDR2 is FQGNSA. CDR3 size: 13 residues. The CDR3 DNA reads as TGTGCCAGCAGCTTAGGCGAGTCCGATACGCAGTATTTT. Translating it yields CASSLGESDTQYF.

The chain employs TRBV18 and TRBJ1-6; TRBD1 aligns across 7 bases. V trimming: 6 bases; J trimming: 9 bases; junction bases outside the gene matches: 8. The CDR3 is 14 residues long. Germline V gene data show CDR1 as KGHSH and CDR2 as LQKENI. For the CDR3, the DNA is TGTGCCAGCTCCCCCGACAGGGAGATTTCACCCCTCCACTTT. Translating gives CASSPDREISPLHF. The whole variable domain, remainder taken from reference TRBV18 and TRBJ1-6, is NAGVMQNPRHLVRRRGQEARLRCSPMKGHSHVYWYRQLPEEGLKFMVYLQKENIIDESGMPKERFSAEFPKEGPSILRIQQVVRGDSAAYFCASSPDREISPLHFGNGTRLTVT.

This clone was observed once. The rearrangement links TRBV2 to TRBJ1-2, with TRBD1 identical over 7 bases. CDR3 size: 13 residues. The trim removed 6 bases at V and 6 bases at J, leaving 7 bases unmatched. Germline V gene lookup returns CDR1 SNHLY and CDR2 FYNNEI. For the CDR3, the DNA is TGTGCCAGCAGATTAAGACAGGGAAATGGCTACACCTTC. It is translated as CASRLRQGNGYTF.

The rearrangement links TRBV2 to TRBJ1-1; D ambiguous. This CDR3 is built from 12 residues. Germline V gives CDR1 SNHLY, CDR2 FYNNEI. Trimming shortened V by 7 bases and J by 1 base, and 7 bases separated the two germline ends. CDR3 DNA sequence: TGTGCCAGCATTCCAAGGAACACTGAAGCTTTCTTT. It is translated as CASIPRNTEAFF.

V and J are TRBV3-1 (or the pseudogene TRBV3-2) and TRBJ1-3; D is unclear. The CDR3 loop spans 17 amino acids. The germline V gene encodes CDR1 LGHDT and CDR2 YNNKEL (reference sequence). V shed 4 bases and J shed 3 bases, with 19 bases lying between them. CDR3 DNA: TGTGCCAGCAGCCTCCAAAGATCGTCAGGTCATGGAAACACCATATATTTT. It encodes CASSLQRSSGHGNTIYF.

J is TRBJ2-1 and V is TRBV5-1, with a weak D call TRBD2 (5 bases). This CDR3 spans 14 amino acids. V lost 2 bases to trimming and J lost 8 bases, with 14 bases between them. The germline V gene has CDR1 SGHRS and CDR2 YFSETQ. The CDR3 bases are TGCGCCAGCAGCTTCACGAATGAGGGCGATGAGCAGTTCTTC. Its translation: CASSFTNEGDEQFF.

V is TRBV7-2 and J is TRBJ1-4; 8 positions match TRBD1. The CDR3 has 15 amino acids. The J segment lost 8 bases and the V segment lost 2 bases, leaving 7 bases of the junction unmatched. Germline CDR1 is SGHTA and CDR2 is FQGNSA. CDR3 nucleotides: TGTGCCAGCAGCTTACAGACAGGGGAATACGAAAAACTGTTTTTT. Translating gives CASSLQTGEYEKLFF. Full variable domain (rest looked up from reference TRBV7-2 and TRBJ1-4): GAGVSQSPSNKVTEKGKDVELRCDPISGHTALYWYRQSLGQGLEFLIYFQGNSAPDKSGLPSDRFSAERTGGSVSTLTIQRTQQEDSAVYLCASSLQTGEYEKLFFGSGTQLSVL.

V gene TRBV29-1 combines with J gene TRBJ2-3; the D is unclear. Germline loops: CDR1 SQVTM, CDR2 ANQGSEA. This CDR3 region has 12 residues. V was cut by 6 bases and J by 0 bases, with 7 bases left in between. CDR3 sequence reads: CSVHPSTDTQYF. The CDR3 DNA sequence: TGCAGCGTCCATCCGAGCACAGATACGCAGTATTTT.

As regards this clone: Other DNA sequences in this sample translate to the same CDR3. The rearrangement joins TRBV9 to TRBJ2-6, with D perhaps matching TRBD1 (6 bases). The CDR3 runs 17 residues. V gave up 6 bases and J gave up 0 bases, with 16 bases separating them. From germline, CDR1 is SGDLS and CDR2 YYNGEE. The CDR3 is CASTPLGGPSGANVLTF. The CDR3 DNA is TGTGCCAGCACCCCCCTAGGGGGACCCTCTGGGGCCAACGTCCTGACTTTC. Complete variable domain (other parts from reference TRBV9 and TRBJ2-6): DSGVTQTPKHLITATGQRVTLRCSPRSGDLSVYWYQQSLDQGLQFLIQYYNGEERAKGNILERFSAQQFPDLHSELNLSSLELGDSALYFCASTPLGGPSGANVLTFGAGSRLTVL.

The gene calls are TRBV11-2 and TRBJ1-1; TRBD1 might be the D (5 bases). V dropped 1 base and J dropped 7 bases, with 13 bases sitting between them. This CDR3 region has 14 residues. The germline V gene has CDR1 SGHAT and CDR2 FQNNGV. The DNA of the CDR3 is TGTGCCAGCAGCTTAGTCTTCGGGGGAGGTGAAGCTTTCTTT. This sequence encodes CASSLVFGGGEAFF.